Sequencing of this TCR beta chain was carried out in a study of identifying expanded T cells in peripheral blood. Study-level findings and limits: About 1.2 clones differed between technical replicates, versus around 15 and 19 over time. Across healthy donors, higher total template counts meant significantly greater two-week count variance.

V was pared by 6 bases and J by 6 bases, with 17 bases between. CDR3 length equals 14 residues. Germline CDR1 and CDR2: MNHEY and SMNVEV (reference sequence). Repertoires were generated with immunoSEQ multiplex PCR, while TCRdb's copy carries only in-frame clones and drops some. Counted here are approximately 91,000 clones, roughly 88% occurring once; the ten biggest clones make up 4%. A few counts support this clone. Its antigen is unknown. The sequencing sample was made of blood. The clonotype was recovered from a person aged 18-70 years in good health. The rearrangement links TRBV27 to TRBJ1-1; no clear D. CDR3 amino acids: CASSQGRSVPEAFF. Here the CDR3 DNA reads TGTGCCAGCAGCCAAGGCCGGTCAGTCCCTGAAGCTTTCTTT.